The 18 T cell receptor beta chains given below trace back to one sample, sequenced in a study of control samples from healthy donors and cancer patients. Clones were sequenced by immunoSEQ multiplex PCR, and TCRdb holds only the in-frame ones, with some missing. The table includes about 150,000 clones, about 93% detected once. Sequencing was done on a sample of blood. All receptors come from a man aged 50-60 years in good health.

The CDR3 bases are TGTGCCAGTAGTATGACGGGCTCTGGGGCCAACGTCCTGACTTTC. Translation gives CASSMTGSGANVLTF. This chain links TRBV19 with TRBJ2-6; D not resolved. Germline CDR1 is LNHDA and CDR2 is SQIVND (reference sequence). V was trimmed by 3 bases and J by 0 bases, leaving 6 bases between them. The CDR3 covers 15 residues.

The CDR3 sequence is CASSFPVGETQYF. The CDR3 coding sequence is TGTGCCAGCAGCTTTCCAGTTGGGGAGACCCAGTACTTC. V gene TRBV7-9 combines with J gene TRBJ2-5; the D is unclear. The CDR3 length is 13 residues. V was pared by 3 bases and J by 5 bases, with 10 bases between. Looked up from germline, CDR1 is SEHNR and CDR2 is FQNEAQ (reference sequence). Full variable domain (rest looked up from reference TRBV7-9 and TRBJ2-5): DTGVSQNPRHKITKRGQNVTFRCDPISEHNRLYWYRQTLGQGPEFLTYFQNEAQLEKSRLLSDRFSAERPKGSFSTLEIQRTEQGDSAMYLCASSFPVGETQYFGPGTRLLVL.

The chain carries TRBV5-4 and TRBJ1-3, with a weak D call TRBD1 (6 bases). The CDR3 sequence is 17 residues long. Per germline, CDR1 SGHNT and CDR2 YYREEE (reference sequence). V lost 6 bases to trimming and J lost 1 base, with 20 bases between them. The CDR3 DNA sequence: TGTGCCAGCACCATCGGTGGGGGGCTCCAATCTGGAAACACCATATATTTT. Translated, it gives CASTIGGGLQSGNTIYF.

This chain's CDR3 is CASSYLGDNYGYTF. The DNA of the CDR3 is TGTGCCAGCAGCTATTTGGGGGACAACTATGGCTACACCTTC. The gene calls are TRBV7-9 and TRBJ1-2, with a tentative D call TRBD1 (5 bases). Germline V gene data show CDR1 as SEHNR and CDR2 as FQNEAQ (reference sequence). CDR3 size: 14 residues. The ends were cut back, 4 bases at V and 2 bases at J, with 11 bases in the middle.

This chain links TRBV25-1 with TRBJ2-3; D perhaps matches TRBD2 (5 bases). The germline V and J ends were trimmed by 2 bases and 2 bases, with 11 bases remaining between them. This CDR3 comprises 15 residues. Germline values: CDR1 MGHDK, CDR2 SYGVNS. The CDR3 is CASSERGHTTDTQYF. As DNA, the CDR3 is TGTGCCAGCAGTGAACGGGGTCACACCACAGATACGCAGTATTTT.

V and J are TRBV29-1 and TRBJ1-1, with 7 bases matching TRBD1. CDR1 is SQVTM, CDR2 ANQGSEA, per germline. Trimming took 4 bases from V and 5 from J; bases not matched to a gene: 4. This CDR3 contains 12 residues. The CDR3 region has the DNA TGCAGCGTTGGGGACAGCTGGACTGAAGCTTTCTTT. Protein: CSVGDSWTEAFF. Based on the CDR3 plus reference TRBV29-1 and TRBJ1-1, the full variable domain is SAVISQKPSRDICQRGTSLTIQCQVDSQVTMMFWYRQQPGQSLTLIATANQGSEATYESGFVIDKFPISRPNLTFSTLTVSNMSPEDSSIYLCSVGDSWTEAFFGQGTRLTVV.

The rearrangement uses TRBV6-5 and TRBJ1-2; 7 bases fit TRBD1. Germline V lookup: CDR1 MNHEY, CDR2 SVGAGI. The V gene end was trimmed by 11 bases and the J gene end by 4 bases; junction bases not matched to a gene: 7. The CDR3 covers 12 residues. The chain's CDR3 is CAVTGAGYGYTF. CDR3 DNA: TGTGCCGTCACAGGGGCGGGCTATGGCTACACCTTC.

V usage is TRBV10-3 and J usage is TRBJ2-3; 12 bases fit TRBD2. The CDR3 extends over 15 amino acids. The germline gives CDR1 ENHRY, CDR2 SYGVKD. The junction had 6 bases not matched to a gene; V was cut back by 6 bases and J by 5 bases. CDR3 amino acids: CAISRLAGEGDTQYF. CDR3 nucleotides: TGTGCCATCAGCCGACTAGCGGGAGAAGGAGATACGCAGTATTTT.

This clone appeared once. The rearrangement uses TRBV6-5 and TRBJ2-2; 11 positions match TRBD2. CDR1 and CDR2 (germline): MNHEY, SVGAGI. The V and J ends lost 7 bases and 6 bases, in that order; junction bases with no gene match: 7. The CDR3 runs 15 residues. The DNA of the CDR3 is TGTGCCAGCACCGTACTAGCGGGAGTCGCCGGGGAGCTGTTTTTT. This encodes CASTVLAGVAGELFF.

This chain links TRBV6-6 with TRBJ2-3; 12 nucleotides match TRBD2. This CDR3 has 16 residues. Germline V gene sequence: CDR1 MNHNY, CDR2 SVGAGI (reference sequence). With 4 bases clipped from V and 4 bases from J, the junction kept 6 bases outside the gene matches. The CDR3 sequence: CASSSSGRASADTQYF. DNA of the CDR3: TGTGCCAGCAGTTCTAGCGGGAGGGCCTCAGCAGATACGCAGTATTTT.

The CDR3 loop is CASSQFQGGGETGNTIYF. The CDR3 region has the DNA TGTGCCAGCAGCCAATTTCAGGGTGGCGGGGAGACTGGAAACACCATATATTTT. The chain recombines TRBV3-1 (or the pseudogene TRBV3-2) with TRBJ1-3, with D perhaps TRBD1 (5 bases). The CDR3 totals 18 residues. V lost 2 bases to trimming and J lost 2 bases, with 19 bases between them. Germline V gene sequence: CDR1 LGHDT, CDR2 YNNKEL (reference sequence).

The V call is TRBV5-8, the J call TRBJ1-2; weak D call: TRBD1 (5 bases). Trimming pared 2 bases from V and 7 bases from J, leaving 9 bases between. The germline V gene has CDR1 SGHTS and CDR2 YDEGEE. The CDR3 runs to 12 residues. Written as DNA, the CDR3 is TGTGCCAGCAGCTTTCGTGGGGCTGGCTACACCTTC. The encoded protein is CASSFRGAGYTF.

The rearrangement links TRBV5-4 to TRBJ2-1; D is perhaps TRBD2 (6 bases). V was cut by 4 bases and J by 9 bases, with 20 bases left in between. CDR1 and CDR2 (germline): SGHNT, YYREEE (reference sequence). CDR3 length: 15 amino acids. The CDR3: CASSPSAQLMGEQFF. CDR3 in DNA: TGTGCCAGCAGCCCTAGCGCGCAGTTAATGGGTGAGCAGTTCTTC. The whole variable domain, filled in from reference TRBV5-4 and TRBJ2-1, reads ETGVTQSPTHLIKTRGQQVTLRCSSQSGHNTVSWYQQALGQGPQFIFQYYREEENGRGNFPPRFSGLQFPNYSSELNVNALELDDSALYLCASSPSAQLMGEQFFGPGTRLTVL.

This sequence joins TRBV28 and TRBJ2-7, with 9 bases matching TRBD1. Germline lookup yields CDR1 MDHEN and CDR2 SYDVKM. The CDR3 is made up of 14 amino acids. With V trimmed by 3 bases and J by 3 bases, 3 bases remained unmatched. CDR3 sequence reads: CASSFGTGIYEQYF. CDR3 bases: TGTGCCAGCAGTTTCGGGACAGGGATCTACGAGCAGTACTTC.

This chain connects TRBV5-1 to TRBJ1-5; D gene uncertain. The CDR3 totals 15 residues. Germline V CDR1 and CDR2: SGHRS, YFSETQ. Between the trimmed V and J ends, which lost 0 bases and 9 bases, there was a span of 16 bases. CDR3 amino acids: CASSLAPGGVPPQHF. CDR3 nucleotide sequence: TGCGCCAGCAGCTTGGCACCGGGCGGGGTACCGCCCCAGCATTTT.

The chain couples TRBV5-1 to TRBJ2-7, with TRBD1 identical over 8 bases. Germline lookup yields CDR1 SGHRS and CDR2 YFSETQ. CDR3 size: 14 residues. Trimming cost V 0 bases and J 3 bases; bases outside gene matches: 2. CDR3 protein: CASSLDGTGYEQYF. CDR3 sequence (DNA): TGCGCCAGCAGCTTGGATGGGACAGGCTACGAGCAGTACTTC.

This chain connects TRBV3-1 (or the pseudogene TRBV3-2) to TRBJ2-7, with 12 nucleotides matching TRBD1. The germline CDR1 and CDR2 sequences are LGHDT and YNNKEL (reference sequence). The CDR3 has 15 residues. V shed 4 bases, J shed 4 bases, and the junction held 5 bases outside the gene matches. CDR3 nucleotide sequence: TGTGCCAGCAGCCCCGGGACAGGGGGCGTGTACGAGCAGTACTTC. It translates to CASSPGTGGVYEQYF.

The V gene is TRBV28, the J gene TRBJ2-7; no definite D call. V was trimmed by 10 bases and J by 5 bases, leaving 18 bases between them. Per the germline V gene, CDR1 is MDHEN and CDR2 is SYDVKM. The CDR3 runs 13 residues. The CDR3 reads CATLKTRPNEQYF. The DNA of the CDR3 is TGTGCCACTCTGAAGACCCGTCCCAACGAGCAGTACTTC.